This T cell receptor beta chain appears in the sequencing data of a study of cytomegalovirus exposure and HLA in healthy donors. Study summary: Out of about 180 million T cells, an earlier analysis found about 120 million unique TCR beta sequences in total.

Regarding the study as a whole: A list of around 160 TCR beta chains associated with cytomegalovirus was given.

Note on this clone: Its antigen is still unknown.

PCR amplification relied on 60 Vbeta primers (plus 13 Jbeta primers). Generated by immunoSEQ multiplex PCR, the TCRdb table keeps only in-frame clones and is missing some. This sample has tens of thousands of clones; approximately 80% occur once, and the top ten carry 2.5% to 3.5%. The sequence was collected from a woman aged 30 to 39 in good health and CMV-seronegative. The sequenced sample consisted of PBMCs.

In DNA, the CDR3 is TGTGCCAGCAGTCCATACGGACCTGACAGTACCTACGAGCAGTACTTC. Its translation is CASSPYGPDSTYEQYF. The J gene is TRBJ2-7, the V gene TRBV6-6, with D tentatively TRBD1 (5 bases). The CDR3 has 16 amino acids. The V and J ends lost 5 bases and 2 bases respectively, with 19 bases between them. Germline V gene lookup returns CDR1 MNHNY and CDR2 SVGAGI (reference sequence).